One sample yielded the 2 T cell receptor beta chains listed below, sequenced in a study of T-cell memory formation after mild COVID-19. TCRdb independently ran MiXCR on the 5' RACE reads; one entry per CDR3 protein. Of about 410,000 distinct CDR3 sequences in the sample, less than 25% were seen once. The sample was PBMCs or a T cell subset sorted from them (not recorded which). The receptors stem from an adult woman who had mild COVID-19 (a few samples of this study predate the infection). Cell type and time point are not known.

The rearrangement uses TRBV15 and TRBJ1-4; the D is unclear. The V and J ends lost 1 base and 0 bases respectively, with 6 bases between them. This CDR3 region has 15 residues. Germline V gene data show CDR1 as LNHNV and CDR2 as YYDKDF (reference sequence). CDR3 coding DNA: TGTGCCACCAGCAGAGGTTCGGCAACTAATGAAAAACTGTTTTTT. Amino acids: CATSRGSATNEKLFF.

This clonotype showed up many times. The chain combines TRBV20-1 with TRBJ2-7, with 9 nucleotides matching TRBD2. Germline assignment: CDR1 DFQATT and CDR2 SNEGSKA (reference sequence). Trimming cost V 2 bases and J 7 bases; bases outside gene matches: 6. The CDR3 loop spans 13 amino acids. The chain's CDR3 is CSARSLAGWEQYF. Written as DNA, the CDR3 is TGCAGTGCTAGATCCCTAGCGGGGTGGGAGCAGTACTTC.